The clone carrying this TCR beta chain showed up just once. The protocol was immunoSEQ multiplex PCR, while the TCRdb copy is restricted to in-frame clones and leaves out a portion. The table lists 270,000 or so clones, about 88% of them singletons, with 6.6% in the top ten. All exposed participants met a person with COVID-19 within 2 weeks before entering the study. From germline, CDR1 is MNHNS and CDR2 SASEGT. V shed 2 bases and J shed 7 bases, with 17 bases lying between them. This CDR3 region has 15 residues. This entry is derived from a study of blood T cell repertoires in COVID-19. The chain links TRBV6-1 to TRBJ1-1; D not resolved. The specimen was PBMCs or T cells enriched from blood (not recorded which). The sequence came from a woman in her 50s who had been exposed to COVID-19. The CDR3 is CASSETDGRTDEAFF. As DNA, the CDR3 is TGTGCCAGCAGTGAAACTGACGGGAGAACAGATGAAGCTTTCTTT.